This TCR beta chain appears in the sequencing data of a study of blood T cell repertoires in COVID-19. Study in general: COVID-19 samples collected from the United States, Italy and Spain covered acute and convalescent phases. Nucleic acid was either cDNA or gDNA, and it came from T cells, B-cell-depleted T cells, or PBMCs.

Profiling relied on immunoSEQ multiplex PCR, and the TCRdb table lists in-frame clones only, not all of them. The table lists over 200,000 clones, roughly 82% of them singletons. Looked up from germline, CDR1 is SGHAT and CDR2 is FQNNGV. The junction had 11 bases not matched to a gene; V was cut back by 0 bases and J by 4 bases. The CDR3 runs to 17 residues. Input material: peripheral blood. The V and J genes are TRBV11-2 and TRBJ2-7; 8 bases are shared with TRBD2. The receptor was derived from a man in his forties who had recovered from COVID-19. This CDR3 is CASSLDSSGLARYEQYF. CDR3 DNA sequence: TGTGCCAGCAGCTTAGATAGTAGCGGACTAGCACGGTACGAGCAGTACTTC.